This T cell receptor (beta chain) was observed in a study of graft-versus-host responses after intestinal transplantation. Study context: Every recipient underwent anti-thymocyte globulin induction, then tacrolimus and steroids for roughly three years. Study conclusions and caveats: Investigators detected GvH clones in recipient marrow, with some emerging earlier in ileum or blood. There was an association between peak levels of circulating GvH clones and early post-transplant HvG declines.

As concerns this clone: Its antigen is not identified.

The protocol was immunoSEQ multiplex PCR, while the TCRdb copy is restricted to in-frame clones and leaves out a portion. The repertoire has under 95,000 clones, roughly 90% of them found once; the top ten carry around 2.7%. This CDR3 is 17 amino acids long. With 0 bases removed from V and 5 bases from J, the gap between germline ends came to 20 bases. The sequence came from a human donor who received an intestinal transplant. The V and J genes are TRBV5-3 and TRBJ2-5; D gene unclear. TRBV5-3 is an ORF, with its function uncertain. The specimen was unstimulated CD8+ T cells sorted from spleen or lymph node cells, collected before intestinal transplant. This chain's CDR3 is CARSLGAIRRLMETQYF. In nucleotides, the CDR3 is TGTGCCAGAAGCTTGGGGGCCATTCGTCGGTTAATGGAGACCCAGTACTTC.